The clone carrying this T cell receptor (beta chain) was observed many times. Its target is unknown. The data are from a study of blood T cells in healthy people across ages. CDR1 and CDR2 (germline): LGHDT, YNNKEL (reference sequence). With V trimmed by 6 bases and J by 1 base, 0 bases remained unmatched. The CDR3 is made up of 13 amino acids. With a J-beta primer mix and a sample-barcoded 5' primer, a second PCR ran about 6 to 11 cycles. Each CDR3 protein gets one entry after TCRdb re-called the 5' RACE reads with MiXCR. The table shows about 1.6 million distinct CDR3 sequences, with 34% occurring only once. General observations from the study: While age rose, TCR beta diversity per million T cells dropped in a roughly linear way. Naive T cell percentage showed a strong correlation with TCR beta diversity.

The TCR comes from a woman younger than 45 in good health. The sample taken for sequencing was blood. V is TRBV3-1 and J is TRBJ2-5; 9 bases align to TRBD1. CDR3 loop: CASRGQGQETQYF. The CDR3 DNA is TGTGCCAGCAGGGGACAGGGCCAAGAGACCCAGTACTTC.